Each of the 21 T cell receptor beta chains below was sequenced from the same sample in a study of T cell changes during pregnancy in multiple sclerosis. Generated by immunoSEQ multiplex PCR, the TCRdb table keeps only in-frame clones and is missing some. The sample lists more than 65,000 clones, about 85% occurring once. This specimen was peripheral blood, taken before pregnancy. The receptors stem from a female donor with multiple sclerosis, enrolled in a pregnancy study.

This chain links TRBV27 with TRBJ1-6; D gene ambiguous. The CDR3 consists of 13 residues. V lost 5 bases to trimming and J lost 6 bases, with 8 bases between them. Germline CDR1 is MNHEY and CDR2 is SMNVEV (reference sequence). The CDR3 region is CASSPLPNSPLHF. The CDR3 DNA reads as TGTGCCAGCAGTCCCCTCCCTAATTCACCCCTCCACTTT.

The chain joins TRBV5-4 to TRBJ1-5, with D tentatively TRBD1 (6 bases). V gave up 2 bases and J gave up 4 bases, with 22 bases separating them. The CDR3 runs 18 residues. CDR1 is SGHNT and CDR2 is YYREEE in the germline V gene (reference sequence). In DNA, the CDR3 is TGTGCCAGCAGCTTAATGGGAGGGGGAGGGCAATTAAATCAGCCCCAGCATTTT. Its protein product is CASSLMGGGGQLNQPQHF.

The chain carries TRBV30 and TRBJ1-1; D is unresolved. Trimming pared 7 bases from V and 4 bases from J, leaving 16 bases between. In germline, CDR1 is GTSNPN, CDR2 SVGIG (reference sequence). The CDR3 consists of 13 residues. CDR3: CASSRGFATEAFF. CDR3 nucleotides: TGTGCCTCCTCCCGGGGATTTGCCACTGAAGCTTTCTTT.

The chain is built from TRBV7-9 and TRBJ2-3; D may be TRBD1 (6 bases). Trimming left V 3 bases short and J 5 bases short, with 21 bases between. The CDR3 totals 17 residues. Germline CDR1 reads SEHNR; CDR2 reads FQNEAQ (reference sequence). The CDR3: CASSFKGRGREGDTQYF. CDR3 DNA sequence: TGTGCCAGCAGCTTTAAGGGCAGGGGAAGGGAAGGAGATACGCAGTATTTT.

The chain has TRBV10-2 and TRBJ1-5; TRBD1 is a possible D gene (5 bases). The germline V gene encodes CDR1 WSHSY and CDR2 SAAADI. The V end was cut by 6 bases, the J end by 4 bases, with 13 bases between. The CDR3 has 14 residues. CDR3 in amino acids: CASRQGGTNQPQHF. The CDR3 bases are TGCGCCAGCAGGCAGGGAGGAACAAATCAGCCCCAGCATTTT.

This clone was detected only a few times. The genes are TRBV12-5 and TRBJ2-2; 7 bases fit TRBD1. The germline gives CDR1 LGHNT, CDR2 FRNRAP. The CDR3 runs 15 residues. The trim removed 7 bases at V and 2 bases at J, leaving 7 bases unmatched. This CDR3 reads CASADRDGNTGELFF. The CDR3 DNA reads as TGTGCTAGTGCTGACAGGGACGGAAACACCGGGGAGCTGTTTTTT.

The V gene is TRBV6-6, the J gene TRBJ2-2; 14 nucleotides line up with TRBD2. The ends lost 10 bases at V and 4 bases at J; junction bases unmatched: 8. The CDR3 is made up of 16 amino acids. Germline V CDR1 and CDR2: MNHNY, SVGAGI (reference sequence). Here the CDR3 reads CATRTSGRRGTGELFF. The CDR3 DNA reads TGTGCCACCCGGACTAGCGGGAGGAGGGGCACCGGGGAGCTGTTTTTT.

This chain joins TRBV7-9 and TRBJ2-3; tentatively, D is TRBD2 (5 bases). Germline V gene lookup returns CDR1 SEHNR and CDR2 FQNEAQ (reference sequence). Trimming pared 1 base from V and 6 bases from J, leaving 11 bases between. The CDR3 totals 14 residues. The CDR3 loop is CASSLGEGLDTQYF. The CDR3 DNA is TGTGCCAGCAGCTTAGGAGAGGGCCTGGATACGCAGTATTTT.

This chain's CDR3 is CASSQGGTPFTDTQYF. The DNA of the CDR3 is TGTGCCAGCAGCCAAGGCGGGACTCCCTTCACAGATACGCAGTATTTT. The chain employs TRBV4-2 and TRBJ2-3, with a weak D call TRBD2 (6 bases). Deletions cut 1 base from V and 2 bases from J, with 13 bases between. Germline assignment: CDR1 LGHNA and CDR2 YNFKEQ. This CDR3 contains 16 residues.

The chain combines TRBV27 with TRBJ2-1, with D possibly TRBD2 on 6 matching bases. Trimming removed 8 bases from V and 8 bases from J, with 10 bases in between. Germline values: CDR1 MNHEY, CDR2 SMNVEV (reference sequence). The CDR3 spans 11 residues. This chain's CDR3 is CASGRLDEQFF. CDR3 DNA sequence: TGTGCCAGCGGTAGACTAGATGAGCAGTTCTTC.

CDR3 bases: TGTGCCAGCTATACTTCCAGGGGGACTGAAGCTTTCTTT. It is translated as CASYTSRGTEAFF. The chain links TRBV6-5 to TRBJ1-1; 7 bases agree with TRBD1. V shed 8 bases, J shed 5 bases, and the junction held 8 bases outside the gene matches. Germline CDR1 and CDR2: MNHEY and SVGAGI. This CDR3 comprises 13 residues.

The chain is built from TRBV27 and TRBJ2-7; a weak D match, TRBD2 (6 bases). Between the trimmed V and J ends, which lost 3 bases and 0 bases, there was a span of 12 bases. This CDR3 has 15 residues. Germline loops: CDR1 MNHEY, CDR2 SMNVEV (reference sequence). The DNA for the CDR3 is TGTGCCAGCAGTTTTGGCCCCGGGGGCTCCTACGAGCAGTACTTC. Translated, it gives CASSFGPGGSYEQYF.

This rearrangement joins TRBV27 to TRBJ2-1; 8 bases are a match to TRBD2. J was trimmed by 5 bases and V by 2 bases; bases with no gene match: 5. The CDR3 runs 15 residues. CDR1 is MNHEY, CDR2 SMNVEV, per germline (reference sequence). The CDR3 spells CASSLGIAGNNEQFF. The DNA for the CDR3 is TGTGCCAGCAGTTTAGGAATAGCGGGAAACAATGAGCAGTTCTTC.

The chain links TRBV5-1 to TRBJ2-1, with 9 bases fitting TRBD1. Germline V gives CDR1 SGHRS, CDR2 YFSETQ. V was clipped by 4 bases and J by 5 bases; unmatched bases: 4. This CDR3 is 14 amino acids long. The CDR3 sequence is CASSPRTGDNEQFF. CDR3 nucleotides: TGCGCCAGCAGCCCCAGGACAGGGGACAATGAGCAGTTCTTC.

This clone was detected a few times. V gene TRBV19 combines with J gene TRBJ1-2, with a weak D call TRBD1 (5 bases). The CDR3 spans 14 residues. Germline lookup yields CDR1 LNHDA and CDR2 SQIVND (reference sequence). V was trimmed by 8 bases and J by 1 base, leaving 14 bases between them. CDR3 nucleotide sequence: TGTGCCAGTTACCACAGGATCAGTAACTATGGCTACACCTTC. It yields the protein CASYHRISNYGYTF.

The gene calls are TRBV19 and TRBJ2-3, with 7 nucleotides matching TRBD2. CDR3 size: 14 residues. Germline CDR1 reads LNHDA; CDR2 reads SQIVND (reference sequence). V gave up 7 bases and J gave up 7 bases; unmatched junction bases: 11. The CDR3 region is CASNLGGGQNTQYF. The CDR3 coding sequence is TGTGCCAGTAATCTTGGCGGGGGTCAAAATACGCAGTATTTT.

The J gene is TRBJ2-2, the V gene TRBV5-1; D call uncertain. Germline-derived CDR1 and CDR2 are SGHRS and YFSETQ. Trimming took off 0 bases at V and 1 base at J, with 7 bases between the two ends. CDR3 length equals 15 residues. CDR3 amino acids: CASSLVSENTGELFF. The CDR3 nucleotides read TGCGCCAGCAGCTTGGTGTCAGAGAACACCGGGGAGCTGTTTTTT.

V gene TRBV21-1 combines with J gene TRBJ2-1; TRBD1, the table's D call, was not compared with the DNA. TRBV21-1 is designated a pseudogene. The CDR3 runs 15 residues. CDR3 amino acids: CASIDRTGFLNEQFF. The CDR3 region has the DNA TGTGCCAGCATTGACAGGACAGGGTTTCTCAATGAGCAGTTCTTC.

The chain joins TRBV6-5 to TRBJ2-7; maybe TRBD2 (5 bases). CDR3 length: 11 residues. The V gene's germline CDR1 is MNHEY and CDR2 SVGAGI. Trimming left V 8 bases short and J 3 bases short, with 8 bases between. The CDR3: CASGSNYEQYF. CDR3 in DNA: TGTGCCAGCGGGAGTAACTACGAGCAGTACTTC.

The rearrangement links TRBV7-2 to TRBJ2-1; 9 bases match TRBD2. CDR1 and CDR2 (germline): SGHTA, FQGNSA. Trimming cost V 5 bases and J 15 bases; bases outside gene matches: 11. There are 13 residues in the CDR3. The CDR3: CASSLGTSRNGFF. CDR3 nucleotides: TGTGCCAGCAGCCTCGGGACTAGCAGAAATGGGTTCTTC.

The rearrangement uses TRBV6-1 and TRBJ2-3; 7 bases line up with TRBD1. Germline CDR1 reads MNHNS; CDR2 reads SASEGT. With 6 bases clipped from V and 11 bases from J, the junction kept 8 bases outside the gene matches. This CDR3 has 12 amino acids. The CDR3 bases are TGTGCCAGCAGGTTTATACGGGACAGGCAGTATTTT. Amino acids: CASRFIRDRQYF.